This T cell receptor beta chain was recorded in a study of T-cell reconstitution after alpha-beta-depleted transplantation in children. Study observations and caveats: Diversity and T-cell counts at one year after transplant derived mostly from new T cells. Reportedly, only several hundred clones from non-depleted graft cells drove alpha-beta T-cell counts at about two months. Surviving recipient T cells and thymic progenitors underlay high day-60 TCRbeta diversity in some patients.

Unique molecular identifiers were used to barcode this TCRbeta library. One entry per CDR3 protein results from TCRdb running MiXCR on the PCR reads. The profile covers around 100,000 distinct CDR3 sequences, with approximately 10% appearing a single time and under 40% taken by the ten largest. The germline gives CDR1 SEHNR, CDR2 FQNEAQ (reference sequence). The germline V and J ends were trimmed by 6 bases and 3 bases, with 16 bases remaining between them. This CDR3 spans 15 amino acids. This clonotype was detected a few times. Its antigen is not known. Material: PBMCs, obtained before TCRalphabeta/CD19-depleted stem cell transplant. The sequence was collected from a boy younger than 10 with acute lymphoblastic leukemia, due to receive a stem cell transplant. The rearrangement uses TRBV7-9 and TRBJ2-3, with D possibly being TRBD2 (6 bases). This chain's CDR3 is CASSFGGSRTDTQYF. The CDR3 DNA reads TGTGCCAGCAGTTTTGGGGGGAGCCGTACAGATACGCAGTATTTT.